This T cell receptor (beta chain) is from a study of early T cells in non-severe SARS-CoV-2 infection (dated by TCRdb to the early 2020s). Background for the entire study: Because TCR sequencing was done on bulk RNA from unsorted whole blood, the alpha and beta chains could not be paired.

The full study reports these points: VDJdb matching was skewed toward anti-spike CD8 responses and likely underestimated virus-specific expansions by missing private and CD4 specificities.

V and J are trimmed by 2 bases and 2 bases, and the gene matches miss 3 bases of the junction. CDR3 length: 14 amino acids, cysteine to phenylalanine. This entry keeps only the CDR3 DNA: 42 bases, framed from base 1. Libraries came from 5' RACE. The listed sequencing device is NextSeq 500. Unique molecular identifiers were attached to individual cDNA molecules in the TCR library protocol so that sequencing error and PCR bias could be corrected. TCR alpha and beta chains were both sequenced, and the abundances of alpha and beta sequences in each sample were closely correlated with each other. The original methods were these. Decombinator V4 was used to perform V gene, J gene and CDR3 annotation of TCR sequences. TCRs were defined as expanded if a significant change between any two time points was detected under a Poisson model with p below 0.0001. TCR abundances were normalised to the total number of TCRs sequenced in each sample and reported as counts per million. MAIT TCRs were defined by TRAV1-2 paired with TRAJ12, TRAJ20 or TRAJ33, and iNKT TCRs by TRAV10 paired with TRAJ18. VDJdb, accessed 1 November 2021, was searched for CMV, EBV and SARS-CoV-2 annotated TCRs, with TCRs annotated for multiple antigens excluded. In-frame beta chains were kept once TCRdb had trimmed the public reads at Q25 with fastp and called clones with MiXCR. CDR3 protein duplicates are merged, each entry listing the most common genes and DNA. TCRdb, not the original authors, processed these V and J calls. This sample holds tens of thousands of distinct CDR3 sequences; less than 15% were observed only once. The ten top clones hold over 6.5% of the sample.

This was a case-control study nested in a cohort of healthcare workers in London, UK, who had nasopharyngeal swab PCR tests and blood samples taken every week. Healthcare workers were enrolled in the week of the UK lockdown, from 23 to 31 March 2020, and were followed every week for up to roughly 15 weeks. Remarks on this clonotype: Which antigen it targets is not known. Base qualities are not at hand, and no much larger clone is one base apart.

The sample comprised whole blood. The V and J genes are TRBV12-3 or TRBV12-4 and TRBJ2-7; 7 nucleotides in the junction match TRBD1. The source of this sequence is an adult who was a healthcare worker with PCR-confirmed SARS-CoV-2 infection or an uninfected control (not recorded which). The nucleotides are TGTGCCAGCAGTTTAACCCAGGGGGCCTACGAGCAGTACTTC. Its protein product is CASSLTQGAYEQYF.